The clone carrying this TCR beta chain turned up a few times. Its specificity is unknown. Losses at the gene ends were 0 bases for V and 5 bases for J; bases not matched to a gene: 7. CDR3 length equals 16 residues. Germline CDR1 is LGHNA and CDR2 is YNFKEQ. This record comes from a study of T cells in Graves' hyperthyroidism and ophthalmopathy. Whole-study context: Peripheral blood was acquired at first diagnosis, ahead of any therapy whatsoever. Findings and caveats of the study: Most expanded thyroid clonotypes above 0.001 recurred in blood.

The authors deemed Graves' hyperthyroidism stable absent ophthalmopathy progression within 18 months. Participants, patients aged 18 to 65, had newly diagnosed hyperthyroidism with a duration under 2 months. RNA transcripts yielded amplified TCR beta CDR3 regions. HTBI primers were used for first-round RT-PCR of the TCR CDR3. One entry per CDR3 protein results from TCRdb running MiXCR on the multiplex PCR reads. The sample records approximately 200,000 distinct CDR3 sequences, about 17% being singletons. The receptor's source is a man between 40 and 49 years old with Graves' hyperthyroidism. The chain is built from TRBV4-2 and TRBJ1-5, with TRBD1 identical over 7 bases. Sample: blood. CDR3 protein: CASSQELGGMDQPQHF. In DNA, the CDR3 is TGTGCCAGCAGCCAAGAGTTAGGGGGCATGGATCAGCCCCAGCATTTT.